Presented here are 11 T cell receptor beta chains from one specimen sequenced in a study of T cells expressing NK-cell markers. TCRdb reworked the 5' RACE reads into one entry per CDR3 protein, no DNA. This repertoire includes 550,000 to 600,000 distinct CDR3 sequences. Material for sequencing was blood T cells: a sorted CD56 or NKG2C T cell subset, CD4+ or CD8+ T cells, or bulk PBMC T cells (not recorded which). Source of these receptors: a man aged 18 to 35 in good health.

V gene TRBV11-2 combines with J gene TRBJ2-2; the D call of TRBD1 rests on TCRdb alone, since no DNA is present to check it. The CDR3 is 16 amino acids. Germline-derived CDR1 and CDR2 are SGHAT and FQNNGV. The CDR3 loop is CASSWVGGADTGELFF.

The V call is TRBV10-3, the J call TRBJ2-1; TCRdb calls TRBD1, which cannot be checked without DNA. In germline, CDR1 is ENHRY, CDR2 SYGVKD. This CDR3 region has 15 residues. The chain's CDR3 is CAISESGGSYNEQFF.

The CDR3 region is CASSTGTQTNTGELFF. The gene calls are TRBV6-5 and TRBJ2-2; TCRdb designates TRBD1, a call that cannot be tested without DNA. Per germline, CDR1 MNHEY and CDR2 SVGAGI. This CDR3 has 16 residues.

The chain uses TRBV7-9 and TRBJ1-6; as DNA is missing, the TRBD1 call by TCRdb cannot be tested. The germline V gene encodes CDR1 SEHNR and CDR2 FQNEAQ (reference sequence). This CDR3 is 16 amino acids long. CDR3 sequence: CASSLFAGWGNSPLHF.

The chain uses TRBV29-1 and TRBJ2-7; TCRdb reports TRBD1, a call that lacks DNA to check it against. Germline CDR1 and CDR2: SQVTM and ANQGSEA. This CDR3 is 14 amino acids long. CDR3 region: CSVGNTGIRDEQYF.

The V and J genes are TRBV24-1 and TRBJ2-1; TCRdb lists TRBD1, though no DNA is available to test this call. From germline, CDR1 is KGHDR and CDR2 SFDVKD. The CDR3 loop spans 16 amino acids. This CDR3 is CATSDLGQGAINEQFF.

The chain uses TRBV11-2 and TRBJ2-3; TCRdb designates TRBD2, a call that cannot be tested without DNA. CDR3 size: 16 residues. Looked up from germline, CDR1 is SGHAT and CDR2 is FQNNGV. The CDR3 is CASSQRTSGSSDTQYF.

This chain connects TRBV15 to TRBJ2-7. Germline CDR1 and CDR2: LNHNV and YYDKDF (reference sequence). This CDR3 comprises 12 residues. The CDR3 region is CATSSAWSEQYF.

The chain links TRBV6-2 or TRBV6-3 to TRBJ2-5; TCRdb calls TRBD2, which cannot be checked without DNA. There are 17 residues in the CDR3. CDR1 and CDR2 (germline): MNHEY, SVGEGT. This CDR3 is CASSYSPSQRNQETQYF.

The chain employs TRBV4-1 and TRBJ1-5; the TRBD1 assignment by TCRdb is unverifiable without DNA. Germline CDR1 reads MGHRA; CDR2 reads YSYEKL. This CDR3 has 15 amino acids. The CDR3 loop is CASSQDVPGSQPQHF.

V and J are TRBV7-9 and TRBJ2-7; the TCRdb D gene call, TRBD1, has no DNA to confirm it. The CDR3 sequence is 14 residues long. Looked up from germline, CDR1 is SEHNR and CDR2 is FQNEAQ (reference sequence). The CDR3 sequence: CASSLGEGNHEQYF. Drawing the rest from reference TRBV7-9 and TRBJ2-7, the complete variable domain is DTGVSQNPRHKITKRGQNVTFRCDPISEHNRLYWYRQTLGQGPEFLTYFQNEAQLEKSRLLSDRFSAERPKGSFSTLEIQRTEQGDSAMYLCASSLGEGNHEQYFGPGTRLTVT.